Shown below are 2 T cell receptor beta chains from a single sample sequenced in a study of cytomegalovirus exposure and HLA in healthy donors. PCR was performed using 60 Vbeta and 13 Jbeta primers. Using immunoSEQ multiplex PCR, the repertoire was profiled, and TCRdb retains in-frame clones only, with some absent. The sample has about 120,000 clones; approximately 80% are singletons. The sample comprised PBMCs. All receptors come from a man aged 30-40 years in good health and CMV-seropositive.

This chain connects TRBV9 to TRBJ2-2, with D unresolved. The CDR3 has 13 residues. CDR1 and CDR2 from the germline V gene are SGDLS and YYNGEE. With 4 bases removed from V and 4 bases from J, the gap between germline ends came to 8 bases. The CDR3 protein is CASSPFSTGELFF. As DNA, the CDR3 is TGTGCCAGCAGCCCCTTCAGCACCGGGGAGCTGTTTTTT.

The chain joins TRBV25-1 to TRBJ1-5, with D tentatively TRBD1 (5 bases). Per germline, CDR1 MGHDK and CDR2 SYGVNS. The ends were cut back, 3 bases at V and 1 base at J, with 16 bases in the middle. This CDR3 contains 17 residues. The CDR3 protein is CASSDIGVKGSNQPQHF. The CDR3 DNA follows: TGTGCCAGCAGTGATATAGGGGTGAAGGGGAGCAATCAGCCCCAGCATTTT.